The T cell receptor (beta chain) under discussion was sequenced for a study of tumor and adjacent non-tumor tissue in lung cancer. V trimming: 1 base; J trimming: 9 bases; junction bases outside the gene matches: 8. The germline V gene encodes CDR1 SEHNR and CDR2 FQNEAQ (reference sequence). The length of the CDR3 is 14 residues. The study, taken as a whole, reports: Patients with more diverse tumor TCRs had worse survival. Significantly higher TCR diversity was found in tumor than normal lung.

TCRbeta libraries were built with three rounds of nested PCR, modified from ARM-PCR. TCRdb used MiXCR to reprocess the multiplex PCR reads, holding one entry per CDR3 protein. The sample records 55,000 to 75,000 distinct CDR3 sequences, about 61% being singletons. The template was RNA from unsorted bulk tissue. A note on this clonotype: Its antigen remains unknown.

The gene calls are TRBV7-9 and TRBJ2-7, with 8 bases fitting TRBD2. This TCR derives from a man in his forties or fifties with non-small cell lung cancer. The sample taken for sequencing was lung tumor tissue. The CDR3 sequence is CASSLGREAPRQYF. The CDR3, as DNA: TGTGCCAGCAGCTTAGGGCGGGAGGCCCCTCGGCAGTACTTC.